The 32 T cell receptor beta chains presented below share a single source sample, sequenced in a study of blood T cell repertoires in COVID-19. The table came from immunoSEQ multiplex PCR; TCRdb's copy has only in-frame clones and leaves some out. The table includes about 13,000 clones, approximately 76% detected once. The sample consisted of peripheral blood. The receptors come from a woman of 80 years or more with acute or convalescent COVID-19.

V gene TRBV6-4 combines with J gene TRBJ1-2, with D possibly being TRBD1 (6 bases). Trimming stripped 3 bases from V and 7 bases from J, with 18 bases between. Germline V CDR1 and CDR2: MRHNA, SNTAGT. This CDR3 region has 15 residues. Written as DNA, the CDR3 is TGTGCCAGCAGTGATCTTGGGGGCTCGGCCGGTGGCTACACCTTC. This codes for CASSDLGGSAGGYTF.

By its share, this clone is medium-sized. The V call is TRBV5-1, the J call TRBJ2-7; TRBD2 might be the D (5 bases). Germline CDR1 and CDR2: SGHRS and YFSETQ. V gave up 4 bases and J gave up 2 bases, with 13 bases separating them. The CDR3 contains 14 residues. The CDR3, as DNA: TGCGCCAGCAGCCCTTACGGGGTCACCTACGAGCAGTACTTC. Residues: CASSPYGVTYEQYF.

This clone was recorded a few times. V and J are TRBV4-1 and TRBJ1-4; D is uncertain. Trimming took off 0 bases at V and 8 bases at J, with 7 bases between the two ends. The germline V gene has CDR1 MGHRA and CDR2 YSYEKL. The CDR3 totals 13 residues. The CDR3 DNA reads as TGCGCCAGCAGCCAAGACGCCGAGGAAAAACTGTTTTTT. Translated: CASSQDAEEKLFF.

V usage is TRBV7-9 and J usage is TRBJ2-3; possible D gene TRBD2, 5 bases. V was clipped by 5 bases and J by 7 bases, with 13 bases between them. This CDR3 contains 13 residues. Germline CDR1 is SEHNR and CDR2 is FQNEAQ (reference sequence). The CDR3 spells CASSLEGGYTQYF. CDR3 bases: TGTGCCAGCAGCCTCGAGGGTGGGTATACGCAGTATTTT.

This chain connects TRBV5-4 to TRBJ1-1; 8 bases fit TRBD1. The trim removed 0 bases at V and 1 base at J, leaving 2 bases unmatched. This CDR3 contains 15 residues. Germline V CDR1 and CDR2: SGHNT, YYREEE (reference sequence). The CDR3 DNA reads TGTGCCAGCAGCTTGGTCGGACAGGGGAACACTGAAGCTTTCTTT. Protein: CASSLVGQGNTEAFF.

The chain combines TRBV7-6 with TRBJ1-1, with no clear D. V dropped 5 bases and J dropped 4 bases, with 8 bases sitting between them. The germline V gene has CDR1 SGHVS and CDR2 FNYEAQ. CDR3 length: 12 residues. CDR3 loop: CASSRGGTEAFF. The CDR3 DNA is TGTGCCAGCAGCCGCGGAGGCACTGAAGCTTTCTTT.

The chain links TRBV9 to TRBJ2-1, with D maybe TRBD1 (5 bases). The CDR3 totals 13 residues. The V end was cut by 1 base, the J end by 5 bases, with 7 bases between. Germline CDR1 SGDLS, CDR2 YYNGEE. The DNA for the CDR3 is TGTGCCAGCAGCGTATTGACAGACAATGAGCAGTTCTTC. This translates into CASSVLTDNEQFF.

The chain has TRBV27 and TRBJ1-1; 7 bases match TRBD1. With 5 bases clipped from V and 8 bases from J, the junction kept 8 bases outside the gene matches. The V gene's germline CDR1 is MNHEY and CDR2 SMNVEV (reference sequence). The CDR3 has 13 residues. CDR3 protein: CASSPHMDREAFF. The CDR3 DNA reads TGTGCCAGCAGTCCCCACATGGACAGGGAAGCTTTCTTT.

The genes are TRBV5-6 and TRBJ1-2; D perhaps matches TRBD1 (6 bases). Looked up from germline, CDR1 is SGHDT and CDR2 is YYEEEE. The CDR3 covers 14 residues. Trimming stripped 0 bases from V and 3 bases from J, with 9 bases between. CDR3 loop: CASSLEGVYYGYTF. The CDR3 DNA reads TGTGCCAGCAGCTTGGAGGGGGTCTACTATGGCTACACCTTC. The full variable domain, rest sourced from reference TRBV5-6 and TRBJ1-2, is DAGVTQSPTHLIKTRGQQVTLRCSPKSGHDTVSWYQQALGQGPQFIFQYYEEEERQRGNFPDRFSGHQFPNYSSELNVNALLLGDSALYLCASSLEGVYYGYTFGSGTRLTVV.

V usage is TRBV4-1 and J usage is TRBJ2-1; D is uncertain. Trimming stripped 4 bases from V and 0 bases from J, with 16 bases between. Germline V gene sequence: CDR1 MGHRA, CDR2 YSYEKL. The CDR3 spans 17 residues. The CDR3 DNA reads TGCGCCAGCAGCCCCTCCCTCTTGACACACTCCTACAATGAGCAGTTCTTC. Its translation is CASSPSLLTHSYNEQFF.

This chain connects TRBV6-1 to TRBJ2-3, with TRBD2 matching 7 bases. The J segment lost 5 bases and the V segment lost 4 bases, leaving 15 bases of the junction unmatched. The CDR3 sequence is 17 residues long. Germline loops: CDR1 MNHNS, CDR2 SASEGT. The CDR3 coding sequence is TGTGCCAGCAGTGGGCGGGCGGGGGACTATCGGGTAGATACGCAGTATTTT. This encodes CASSGRAGDYRVDTQYF.

This chain joins TRBV18 and TRBJ2-3, with TRBD2 matching over 12 bases. The CDR3 has 13 residues. The V segment lost 10 bases and the J segment 3 bases; nucleotides outside the gene matches: 2. CDR1 is KGHSH and CDR2 is LQKENI in the germline V gene. CDR3 DNA sequence: TGTGCCAACGGACTAGCGGGAACAGATACGCAGTATTTT. Residues: CANGLAGTDTQYF.

This chain connects TRBV5-1 to TRBJ2-1; 10 bases are a match to TRBD1. Germline V gives CDR1 SGHRS, CDR2 YFSETQ. The CDR3 is made up of 16 amino acids. V lost 0 bases and J lost 1; bases outside the gene matches: 1. The CDR3 spells CASSLEGQGSYNEQFF. The CDR3 region has the DNA TGCGCCAGCAGCTTGGAGGGACAGGGGTCCTACAATGAGCAGTTCTTC.

The chain has TRBV5-4 and TRBJ2-6, with D possibly matching TRBD2 (5 bases). The CDR3 runs 15 residues. CDR1 is SGHNT, CDR2 YYREEE, per germline (reference sequence). Trimming removed 4 bases from V and 2 bases from J, with 10 bases in between. CDR3 in amino acids: CASSVGGPGANVLTF. For the CDR3, the DNA is TGTGCCAGCAGCGTCGGAGGACCTGGGGCCAACGTCCTGACTTTC.

The chain is built from TRBV11-2 and TRBJ2-3, with 10 bases aligning to TRBD2. The CDR3 sequence is 16 residues long. The V and J ends lost 1 base and 5 bases, in that order; junction bases with no gene match: 6. Germline V gives CDR1 SGHAT, CDR2 FQNNGV. The DNA of the CDR3 is TGTGCCAGCAGCTTAGTAGCGGGGGGCCTGGGAGATACGCAGTATTTT. Its translation is CASSLVAGGLGDTQYF.

This clone was observed once. The gene calls are TRBV5-1 and TRBJ2-5; TRBD2 aligns across 13 bases. Germline loops: CDR1 SGHRS, CDR2 YFSETQ. V was clipped by 0 bases and J by 8 bases; unmatched bases: 4. The CDR3 runs to 15 residues. The CDR3 protein is CASSLAGTSGATQYF. The CDR3 nucleotides read TGCGCCAGCAGCTTGGCCGGGACTAGCGGGGCCACCCAGTACTTC.

Note on this clone: Other DNA sequences from this sample encode an identical CDR3 as well. This chain links TRBV9 with TRBJ2-7, with 10 positions matching TRBD1. The V gene's germline CDR1 is SGDLS and CDR2 YYNGEE. The CDR3 runs to 14 residues. Losses at the gene ends were 2 bases for V and 2 bases for J; bases not matched to a gene: 1. CDR3 residues: CASSVGTGAYEQYF. CDR3 DNA: TGTGCCAGCAGCGTTGGGACAGGGGCCTACGAGCAGTACTTC.

CDR3 nucleotide sequence: TGTGCCAGCTCACCAAACGCCCGGACAGGGGACAATGAGCAGTTCTTC. The encoded protein is CASSPNARTGDNEQFF. The rearrangement links TRBV18 to TRBJ2-1; TRBD1 matches 9 bases. Germline loops: CDR1 KGHSH, CDR2 LQKENI. This CDR3 has 16 amino acids. Germline trimming cut 2 bases from V and 5 bases from J; bases unmatched to any gene: 7.

This clone was recorded once. The chain couples TRBV7-8 to TRBJ2-1; 7 bases match TRBD2. The CDR3 contains 21 residues. V lost 2 bases and J lost 4; bases outside the gene matches: 23. The germline CDR1 and CDR2 sequences are SGHVS and FQNEAQ. The CDR3 spells CASSLSGGPGGPILNYNEQFF. Here the CDR3 DNA reads TGTGCCAGCAGCTTATCAGGCGGGCCGGGAGGCCCAATCCTTAATTACAATGAGCAGTTCTTC.

By proportion, this clone is large. This chain connects TRBV7-7 to TRBJ1-2; D remains ambiguous. CDR1 is SSHAT and CDR2 is FNYEAQ in the germline V gene (reference sequence). The CDR3 contains 15 residues. V lost 1 base and J lost 1, with 10 bases in between. In DNA form, the CDR3 reads TGTGCCAGCAGCTTAGGTCCAGGCCGTAACTATGGCTACACCTTC. Encoded protein: CASSLGPGRNYGYTF.

V and J are TRBV6-5 and TRBJ1-2; 8 positions agree with TRBD1. This CDR3 contains 14 residues. V was clipped by 7 bases and J by 4 bases; unmatched bases: 8. Germline-derived CDR1 and CDR2 are MNHEY and SVGAGI. CDR3 protein: CASTLGQGPYGYTF. The CDR3 nucleotides are TGTGCCAGCACCCTTGGACAGGGCCCCTATGGCTACACCTTC.

V is TRBV6-4 and J is TRBJ2-1, with 7 nucleotides matching TRBD2. Germline V CDR1 and CDR2: MRHNA, SNTAGT. The CDR3 is made up of 12 amino acids. V was clipped by 10 bases and J by 9 bases; unmatched bases: 9. The CDR3 nucleotides read TGTGCCACCCAAGGGAGGGGAGGTGAGCAGTTCTTC. Translation: CATQGRGGEQFF.

The chain recombines TRBV4-1 with TRBJ2-1, with TRBD2 matching 9 bases. The germline V gene encodes CDR1 MGHRA and CDR2 YSYEKL. Trimming at V came to 2 bases and at J to 4 bases, leaving 9 bases not matched to a gene. This CDR3 region has 17 residues. Here the CDR3 reads CASSQPISGGGYNEQFF. CDR3 DNA sequence: TGCGCCAGCAGCCAACCGATTAGCGGGGGAGGGTACAATGAGCAGTTCTTC.

The J gene is TRBJ1-1, the V gene TRBV6-5; D possibly corresponds to TRBD1 (6 bases). This CDR3 comprises 15 residues. Looked up from germline, CDR1 is MNHEY and CDR2 is SVGAGI. The V and J ends lost 7 bases and 0 bases respectively, with 15 bases between them. In nucleotides, the CDR3 is TGTGCCAGCATCCAAAAGGGGGACGTGAACACTGAAGCTTTCTTT. Translation: CASIQKGDVNTEAFF.

V and J are TRBV11-2 and TRBJ2-2, with no clear D. Trimming pared 2 bases from V and 4 bases from J, leaving 11 bases between. Germline CDR1 reads SGHAT; CDR2 reads FQNNGV. The CDR3 extends over 15 amino acids. CDR3 region: CASSLRVRGTGELFF. CDR3 DNA: TGTGCCAGCAGCTTACGGGTTCGCGGCACCGGGGAGCTGTTTTTT.

The chain combines TRBV7-2 with TRBJ2-7; tentative D call: TRBD2 (6 bases). The CDR3 totals 13 residues. The V gene lost 4 bases and the J gene lost 3 bases, with 10 bases spanning the gap. Germline lookup yields CDR1 SGHTA and CDR2 FQGNSA. The CDR3 DNA follows: TGTGCCAGCAGCTCAAGGAGGGGCTACGAGCAGTACTTC. This codes for CASSSRRGYEQYF.

This clone was counted ten times or more. The chain has TRBV7-3 and TRBJ2-2, with TRBD1 as a possible D gene (5 bases). V was pared by 1 base and J by 1 base, with 10 bases between. The CDR3 totals 16 residues. Germline assignment: CDR1 SGHTA and CDR2 FQGTGA. The CDR3 nucleotides are TGTGCCAGCAGCTTAAGACAGCCGATGAACACCGGGGAGCTGTTTTTT. This translates into CASSLRQPMNTGELFF.

The chain links TRBV3-1 (or the pseudogene TRBV3-2) to TRBJ1-6, with TRBD1 identical over 7 bases. Germline loops: CDR1 LGHDT, CDR2 YNNKEL (reference sequence). CDR3 size: 17 residues. The junction had 8 bases not matched to a gene; V was cut back by 5 bases and J by 1 base. Here the CDR3 reads CASSKGAQSSYNSPLHF. CDR3 in DNA: TGTGCCAGCAGCAAGGGGGCTCAATCGTCCTATAATTCACCCCTCCACTTT.

There are a few counts of this clone. The chain has TRBV11-2 and TRBJ1-3; no reliable D call. Per germline, CDR1 SGHAT and CDR2 FQNNGV. The CDR3 sequence is 13 residues long. V was trimmed by 3 bases and J by 0 bases, leaving 3 bases between them. CDR3 sequence reads: CASSFNSGNTIYF. The CDR3 DNA reads TGTGCCAGCAGCTTTAACTCTGGAAACACCATATATTTT.

CDR3 nucleotide sequence: TGTGCCAGCAGCCAAGATGGGAGGACTGAAGCTTTCTTT. Protein sequence: CASSQDGRTEAFF. The chain employs TRBV4-2 and TRBJ1-1; D unresolved. The V and J ends lost 0 bases and 5 bases respectively, with 7 bases between them. This CDR3 is built from 13 residues. CDR1 is LGHNA and CDR2 is YNFKEQ in the germline V gene.

The chain carries TRBV5-1 and TRBJ2-3; 9 bases align to TRBD2. The V gene's germline CDR1 is SGHRS and CDR2 YFSETQ. Trimming took 0 bases from V and 4 from J; bases not matched to a gene: 3. CDR3 length: 15 residues. The CDR3 sequence is CASSLERGAPDTQYF. Written as DNA, the CDR3 is TGCGCCAGCAGCTTGGAGCGGGGGGCCCCAGATACGCAGTATTTT.

The CDR3 coding sequence is TGCGCCAGCAGCTCCGGACAGGCGGGGATTTTGTTGTCACCCCTCCACTTT. Translation: CASSSGQAGILLSPLHF. This chain joins TRBV5-1 and TRBJ1-6; TRBD1 aligns across 7 bases. The V and J ends lost 3 bases and 10 bases, in that order; junction bases with no gene match: 16. The germline V gene has CDR1 SGHRS and CDR2 YFSETQ. The CDR3 is 17 residues long.